Below, 6 T cell receptor beta chains from the same sample are listed, as sequenced in a study of OX40 agonist ivuxolimab in advanced cancers. Sequencing was performed with immunoSEQ multiplex PCR; in TCRdb, only in-frame clones are kept and a portion is missing. The sample holds 85,000 to 100,000 clones; 75% to 95% are singletons and the top ten take roughly 0.31%. The sample was CD4+ or CD8+ T cells sorted from blood, taken in a trial of the OX40 agonist ivuxolimab. The origin of the receptors is an adult with an advanced solid tumor such as melanoma, head and neck, liver or kidney cancer.

V and J are TRBV6-5 and TRBJ2-1; a weak D match, TRBD1 (5 bases). V gave up 5 bases and J gave up 8 bases, with 10 bases separating them. The germline CDR1 and CDR2 sequences are MNHEY and SVGAGI. The CDR3 has 12 amino acids. CDR3 DNA sequence: TGTGCCAGCAGTCGGACACTGCATGAGCAGTTCTTC. It specifies CASSRTLHEQFF.

The rearrangement joins TRBV11-2 to TRBJ2-5; D ambiguous. V dropped 5 bases and J dropped 1 base, with 17 bases sitting between them. The germline V gene has CDR1 SGHAT and CDR2 FQNNGV. This CDR3 is 16 amino acids long. The CDR3 loop is CASSPRLGSLQETQYF. The CDR3 DNA reads as TGTGCCAGCAGCCCTCGCCTCGGTAGTCTCCAAGAGACCCAGTACTTC.

This sequence joins TRBV18 and TRBJ2-5, with a tentative D call TRBD1 (6 bases). Germline assignment: CDR1 KGHSH and CDR2 LQKENI. V was clipped by 3 bases and J by 3 bases, with 11 bases between them. The CDR3 is 14 residues long. CDR3 sequence reads: CASSPLGQKETQYF. The CDR3 coding sequence is TGTGCCAGCTCACCGCTTGGACAGAAAGAGACCCAGTACTTC.

The gene calls are TRBV6-5 and TRBJ1-1; unclear D gene. Germline V lookup: CDR1 MNHEY, CDR2 SVGAGI. V lost 2 bases to trimming and J lost 6 bases, with 13 bases between them. The CDR3 is made up of 14 amino acids. The CDR3 reads CASSYALSSAEAFF. CDR3 sequence (DNA): TGTGCCAGCAGTTACGCGCTGAGTTCCGCTGAAGCTTTCTTT.

The genes are TRBV11-2 and TRBJ2-1; D is uncertain. The germline CDR1 and CDR2 sequences are SGHAT and FQNNGV. V was clipped by 5 bases and J by 4 bases, with 15 bases between them. This CDR3 spans 15 amino acids. CDR3 residues: CASSPGVGRYNEQFF. CDR3 sequence (DNA): TGTGCCAGCAGCCCAGGTGTGGGCCGTTACAATGAGCAGTTCTTC.

In its sample, this clone was seen a few times. This sample also contains other DNA sequences that code for the same CDR3. The chain carries TRBV19 and TRBJ2-7, with 11 bases aligning to TRBD1. Germline V gives CDR1 LNHDA, CDR2 SQIVND (reference sequence). This CDR3 has 14 residues. The V gene end was trimmed by 9 bases and the J gene end by 1 base; junction bases not matched to a gene: 5. Here the CDR3 DNA reads TGTGCCAGCCGTCGGGACAGGGGGTCCTACGAGCAGTACTTC. Translated, it gives CASRRDRGSYEQYF.